The sequence of this T cell receptor (beta chain) was determined in a study of T cell responses to AZD1222 COVID-19 vaccine. As for the study in general: Pooling of second doses given at about 4 or about 12 weeks was done.

The CDR3 is 16 residues long. The germline V and J ends were trimmed by 6 bases and 4 bases, with 20 bases remaining between them. The germline V gene encodes CDR1 SGHRS and CDR2 YFSETQ. The data were produced by immunoSEQ multiplex PCR, yet TCRdb's version contains in-frame clones alone and is incomplete. The data show over 110,000 clones, roughly 91% seen once. The chain links TRBV5-1 to TRBJ2-1; D possibly matches TRBD1 or TRBD2 (6 bases each). The clonotype originates from an adult in good health. Sequenced here: peripheral blood, sampled on day 0 of AZD1222 vaccination. The CDR3, as DNA: TGCGCCAGCATGCGGGACAAGAACATGGGTTACAATGAGCAGTTCTTC. Protein sequence: CASMRDKNMGYNEQFF.